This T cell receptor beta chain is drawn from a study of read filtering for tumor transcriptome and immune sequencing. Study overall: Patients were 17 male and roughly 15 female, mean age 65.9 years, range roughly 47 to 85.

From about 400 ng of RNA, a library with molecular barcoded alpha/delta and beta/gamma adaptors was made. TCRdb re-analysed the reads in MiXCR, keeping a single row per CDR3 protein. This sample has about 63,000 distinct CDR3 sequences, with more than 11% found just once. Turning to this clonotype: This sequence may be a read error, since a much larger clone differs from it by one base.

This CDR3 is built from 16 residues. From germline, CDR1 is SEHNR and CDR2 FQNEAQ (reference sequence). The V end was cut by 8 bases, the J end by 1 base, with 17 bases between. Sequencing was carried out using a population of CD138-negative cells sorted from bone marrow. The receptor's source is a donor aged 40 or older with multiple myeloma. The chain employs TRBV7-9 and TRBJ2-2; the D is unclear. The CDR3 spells CASPNLLSLNTGELFF. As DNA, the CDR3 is TGTGCCAGCCCTAATCTTCTATCCCTGAACACCGGGGAGCTGTTTTTT.